This TCR beta chain is drawn from a study of blood T cell repertoires in COVID-19. TCRdb's copy holds only in-frame clones and misses some; the assay was immunoSEQ multiplex PCR. Of roughly 220,000 clones in the sample, roughly 89% were seen once. Looked up from germline, CDR1 is MNHEY and CDR2 is SVGEGT. Unmatched junction bases numbered 3, after V lost 4 bases and J lost 1 base. This CDR3 is built from 15 residues. This clone occurred once. This TCR was sampled from a middle-aged woman with acute COVID-19. This chain links TRBV6-2 or TRBV6-3 with TRBJ1-1; 10 nucleotides agree with TRBD1. The material sequenced was PBMCs or T cells enriched from blood (not recorded which). The chain's CDR3 is CASSSRDRGNTEAFF. The DNA for the CDR3 is TGTGCCAGCAGTTCTCGGGACAGGGGGAACACTGAAGCTTTCTTT.